The clone carrying this T cell receptor beta chain was seen many times. TCRdb passed the 5' RACE reads through MiXCR, listing each CDR3 protein once. The data show 410,000 or so distinct CDR3 sequences, less than 20% seen once. The sample is drawn from a study of identical twins. The CDR3 is 18 residues long. V lost 0 bases, J lost 0 bases, and 8 bases stayed unmatched. Germline assignment: CDR1 SGHRS and CDR2 YFSETQ. This TCR was sampled from a man aged 50 or older in good health. Source material: naive T cells sorted from blood. The chain uses TRBV5-1 and TRBJ1-3, with 8 bases identical to TRBD1. The CDR3 spells CASSLGMTGATSGNTIYF. The CDR3 DNA is TGCGCCAGCAGCTTGGGGATGACAGGGGCGACCTCTGGAAACACCATATATTTT.